The entry below describes one T cell receptor beta chain. This record comes from a study of blood T cell repertoires in COVID-19. The CDR3 consists of 15 residues. V was pared by 10 bases and J by 2 bases, with 18 bases between. Germline V gene sequence: CDR1 LNHDA, CDR2 SQIVND (reference sequence). Repertoires were generated with immunoSEQ multiplex PCR, while TCRdb's copy carries only in-frame clones and drops some. The sample lists more than 100,000 clones, approximately 90% occurring once. The sample was peripheral blood. The rearrangement links TRBV19 to TRBJ2-4; the D gene is possibly TRBD1 (5 bases). This TCR was recovered from a man aged 45-65 years with active or convalescent COVID-19. CDR3 protein: CATERQGGSKNIQYF. The CDR3 DNA sequence: TGTGCCACCGAAAGGCAGGGTGGGTCCAAAAACATTCAGTACTTC.